The 30 T cell receptor beta chains below all came from one sample that was sequenced in a study of blood T cell repertoires in COVID-19. Repertoires were generated with immunoSEQ multiplex PCR, while TCRdb's copy carries only in-frame clones and drops some. The data show roughly 72,000 clones, roughly 90% seen once. The specimen was peripheral blood. These receptors originate from a human donor in a cohort sampled during active COVID-19.

This clone has a single count. V is TRBV6-2 or TRBV6-3 and J is TRBJ1-1; the D is unclear. The CDR3 totals 14 residues. Germline V lookup: CDR1 MNHEY, CDR2 SVGEGT. Deletions cut 4 bases from V and 0 bases from J, with 9 bases between. CDR3 DNA sequence: TGTGCCAGCAGTTCGTACACATTGAACACTGAAGCTTTCTTT. Translating it yields CASSSYTLNTEAFF.

J is TRBJ2-3 and V is TRBV19; 7 bases match TRBD1. Germline values: CDR1 LNHDA, CDR2 SQIVND (reference sequence). This CDR3 spans 15 amino acids. Losses at the gene ends were 6 bases for V and 1 base for J; bases not matched to a gene: 7. The CDR3 sequence: CASRRQGTGTDTQYF. The CDR3 region has the DNA TGTGCCAGTAGGCGACAGGGAACGGGCACAGATACGCAGTATTTT.

The V and J genes are TRBV24-1 and TRBJ1-4; D not resolved. Trimming stripped 8 bases from V and 0 bases from J, with 6 bases between. Germline CDR1 KGHDR, CDR2 SFDVKD. The length of the CDR3 is 13 residues. This chain's CDR3 is CATMASTNEKLFF. CDR3 sequence (DNA): TGTGCCACCATGGCTTCAACTAATGAAAAACTGTTTTTT.

The gene calls are TRBV10-1 and TRBJ2-7; 7 bases are a match to TRBD2. Trimming removed 3 bases from V and 7 bases from J; junction bases left unmatched: 3. Germline V gives CDR1 WNHNN, CDR2 SYGVQD (reference sequence). CDR3 size: 12 residues. CDR3 sequence reads: CASSEAGPEQYF. As DNA, the CDR3 is TGCGCCAGCAGTGAAGCGGGACCTGAGCAGTACTTC.

The chain is built from TRBV5-4 and TRBJ2-7, with TRBD1 identical over 9 bases. The CDR3 length is 13 residues. Looked up from germline, CDR1 is SGHNT and CDR2 is YYREEE (reference sequence). The V gene end was trimmed by 4 bases and the J gene end by 3 bases; junction bases not matched to a gene: 2. This chain's CDR3 is CASSLDRGYEQYF. In nucleotides, the CDR3 is TGTGCCAGCAGCCTGGACAGGGGCTACGAGCAGTACTTC.

The chain carries TRBV5-6 and TRBJ2-2; 10 bases are shared with TRBD2. CDR3 size: 16 residues. The germline gives CDR1 SGHDT, CDR2 YYEEEE. V lost 6 bases to trimming and J lost 8 bases; unmatched junction nucleotides: 13. For the CDR3, the DNA is TGTGCCAGCAAGATGGTCTCTAGCGGGAGAGGGGGGGAGCTGTTTTTT. Its translation: CASKMVSSGRGGELFF.

The chain couples TRBV19 to TRBJ1-3, with a tentative D call TRBD1 (5 bases). V lost 5 bases and J 0 bases, leaving 8 bases between the germline ends. The CDR3 covers 14 residues. Germline V gene data show CDR1 as LNHDA and CDR2 as SQIVND (reference sequence). The CDR3 nucleotides are TGTGCCAGTAGTCGGGGGAGCTCTGGAAACACCATATATTTT. This encodes CASSRGSSGNTIYF.

The V gene is TRBV29-1, the J gene TRBJ2-2; tentative D call: TRBD1 (6 bases). In germline, CDR1 is SQVTM, CDR2 ANQGSEA. The CDR3 consists of 12 residues. Trimming took off 4 bases at V and 6 bases at J, with 9 bases between the two ends. This CDR3 is CSVAQGAGELFF. The CDR3 nucleotides read TGCAGCGTTGCACAGGGCGCCGGGGAGCTGTTTTTT.

The rearrangement links TRBV5-1 to TRBJ2-3; a possible D gene is TRBD2 (5 bases). The V and J ends lost 5 bases and 4 bases respectively, with 14 bases between them. The CDR3 length is 14 residues. Germline CDR1 is SGHRS and CDR2 is YFSETQ. CDR3 in amino acids: CASSAGLGADTQYF. The DNA for the CDR3 is TGCGCCAGCAGTGCGGGTCTAGGCGCAGATACGCAGTATTTT.

The chain uses TRBV27 and TRBJ2-1; TRBD2 aligns across 12 bases. There are 15 residues in the CDR3. Germline V lookup: CDR1 MNHEY, CDR2 SMNVEV (reference sequence). Trimming took 6 bases from V and 8 from J; bases not matched to a gene: 8. The chain's CDR3 is CASREGLAGTDEQFF. In DNA, the CDR3 is TGTGCCAGCAGGGAAGGACTAGCGGGAACTGATGAGCAGTTCTTC.

The V call is TRBV24-1, the J call TRBJ2-3; the match to TRBD2 covers 15 bases. There are 18 residues in the CDR3. Germline V CDR1 and CDR2: KGHDR, SFDVKD. V shed 1 base, J shed 0 bases, and the junction held 1 base outside the gene matches. The CDR3 nucleotides read TGTGCCACCAGTGATTTCGGACTAGCGGGAGGGAGCACAGATACGCAGTATTTT. Translated, it gives CATSDFGLAGGSTDTQYF.

The J gene is TRBJ2-7, the V gene TRBV5-1; TRBD1 might be the D (6 bases). Germline V gives CDR1 SGHRS, CDR2 YFSETQ. Deletions cut 4 bases from V and 4 bases from J, with 12 bases between. This CDR3 spans 13 amino acids. The CDR3 DNA follows: TGCGCCAGCAGCCCCGAAGGGGGATACGAGCAGTACTTC. This encodes CASSPEGGYEQYF.

The V and J genes are TRBV7-9 and TRBJ2-5; perhaps TRBD2 as D (6 bases). The V end lost 4 bases, the J end lost 2 bases, and 8 bases lay between the germline ends. CDR3 length equals 13 residues. From germline, CDR1 is SEHNR and CDR2 FQNEAQ (reference sequence). The CDR3 reads CASSSGLQETQYF. In DNA, the CDR3 is TGTGCCAGCAGCTCGGGACTGCAAGAGACCCAGTACTTC.

The chain has TRBV7-2 and TRBJ2-3, with D possibly TRBD1 on 5 matching bases. Trimming stripped 0 bases from V and 6 bases from J, with 13 bases between. The CDR3 extends over 15 amino acids. Per the germline V gene, CDR1 is SGHTA and CDR2 is FQGNSA. This chain's CDR3 is CASSLAMTESDTQYF. The CDR3 region has the DNA TGTGCCAGCAGCTTAGCCATGACAGAATCGGATACGCAGTATTTT.

V is TRBV6-2 or TRBV6-3 and J is TRBJ2-7; D unresolved. From germline, CDR1 is MNHEY and CDR2 SVGEGT. The CDR3 consists of 13 residues. V was shortened by 2 bases and J by 1 base, with 6 bases between the two germline ends. The CDR3 region is CASSYEESYEQYF. The CDR3 coding sequence is TGTGCCAGCAGTTACGAGGAATCCTACGAGCAGTACTTC.

CDR3 loop: CASRPDRGLDEQYF. In nucleotides, the CDR3 is TGTGCCAGCAGACCGGACAGGGGGCTCGACGAGCAGTACTTC. This chain joins TRBV5-4 and TRBJ2-7; 11 nucleotides align to TRBD1. CDR3 length equals 14 residues. Unmatched junction bases numbered 6, after V lost 5 bases and J lost 5 bases. CDR1 is SGHNT and CDR2 is YYREEE in the germline V gene (reference sequence).

V usage is TRBV6-5 and J usage is TRBJ2-1, with a tentative D call TRBD2 (5 bases). The germline CDR1 and CDR2 sequences are MNHEY and SVGAGI. There are 11 residues in the CDR3. Trimming removed 11 bases from V and 0 bases from J, with 5 bases in between. DNA of the CDR3: TGTGCCGAGGGCTCCTACAATGAGCAGTTCTTC. It specifies CAEGSYNEQFF.

The chain joins TRBV15 to TRBJ2-1; 15 bases align to TRBD2. This CDR3 has 17 amino acids. Germline CDR1 LNHNV, CDR2 YYDKDF (reference sequence). The ends lost 2 bases at V and 8 bases at J; junction bases unmatched: 7. CDR3 DNA: TGTGCCACCAGCAGACCCGGACTAGCGGGGGGGCGATATGAGCAGTTCTTC. It encodes CATSRPGLAGGRYEQFF.

The chain joins TRBV20-1 to TRBJ1-6; D is unclear. The length of the CDR3 is 14 residues. CDR1 DFQATT and CDR2 SNEGSKA come from the germline V gene (reference sequence). Deletions cut 3 bases from V and 7 bases from J, with 13 bases between. CDR3 loop: CSASRETRNSPLHF. As DNA, the CDR3 is TGCAGTGCTAGTCGGGAGACTAGAAATTCACCCCTCCACTTT.

This clone is a singleton in its sample. The chain joins TRBV7-7 to TRBJ2-1, with D maybe TRBD1 (5 bases). Germline V CDR1 and CDR2: SSHAT, FNYEAQ (reference sequence). V was cut by 5 bases and J by 6 bases, with 11 bases left in between. This CDR3 comprises 13 residues. The CDR3 loop reads CASSQGLGNEQFF. DNA of the CDR3: TGTGCCAGCAGCCAGGGCCTAGGCAATGAGCAGTTCTTC.

The J gene is TRBJ1-4, the V gene TRBV5-4; TRBD1 might be the D (6 bases). V was clipped by 1 base and J by 5 bases, with 12 bases between them. Germline CDR1 is SGHNT and CDR2 is YYREEE (reference sequence). The CDR3 length is 15 residues. The CDR3 DNA is TGTGCCAGCAGCTTGCGAACAGGGCACAATGAAAAACTGTTTTTT. Residues: CASSLRTGHNEKLFF.

The V call is TRBV7-3, the J call TRBJ2-3; D is perhaps TRBD2 (6 bases). The germline V gene has CDR1 SGHTA and CDR2 FQGTGA. The CDR3 has 15 residues. Trimming shortened V by 2 bases and J by 2 bases, and 11 bases separated the two germline ends. The CDR3 loop is CASSLLEGNTDTQYF. The DNA for the CDR3 is TGTGCCAGCAGCTTATTGGAGGGTAACACAGATACGCAGTATTTT.

V gene TRBV11-2 combines with J gene TRBJ2-2, with D uncertain. V was trimmed by 5 bases and J by 4 bases, leaving 8 bases between them. The CDR3 length is 13 residues. Germline V gives CDR1 SGHAT, CDR2 FQNNGV. This CDR3 reads CASSPLRTGELFF. In DNA, the CDR3 is TGTGCCAGCAGCCCCCTTCGCACCGGGGAGCTGTTTTTT.

V is TRBV7-9 and J is TRBJ1-5, with D perhaps TRBD1 (5 bases). Deletions cut 0 bases from V and 6 bases from J, with 6 bases between. CDR3 length: 13 residues. From germline, CDR1 is SEHNR and CDR2 FQNEAQ (reference sequence). This chain's CDR3 is CASSLAGAQPQHF. DNA for the CDR3: TGTGCCAGCAGCTTAGCAGGGGCTCAGCCCCAGCATTTT.

V is TRBV27 and J is TRBJ1-4; 7 nucleotides align to TRBD1. The CDR3 consists of 14 residues. V dropped 7 bases and J dropped 8; count of bases not matched to a gene: 10. Germline-derived CDR1 and CDR2 are MNHEY and SMNVEV (reference sequence). The CDR3 coding sequence is TGTGCCAGCACCCAGACAGGGTCGGAGGAAAAACTGTTTTTT. It codes for CASTQTGSEEKLFF.

The count of this clone is one. CDR3 loop: CASSLYGDRAGDTPEAFF. The CDR3 nucleotides are TGTGCCAGCAGCTTATATGGGGATCGGGCAGGGGACACCCCTGAAGCTTTCTTT. The J gene is TRBJ1-1, the V gene TRBV13; D perhaps matches TRBD1 (6 bases). The CDR3 is 18 residues long. Trimming shortened V by 2 bases and J by 6 bases, and 25 bases separated the two germline ends. Per germline, CDR1 PRHDT and CDR2 FYEKMQ (reference sequence).

The chain couples TRBV6-5 to TRBJ2-7, with D possibly matching TRBD2 (7 bases). Germline CDR1 is MNHEY and CDR2 is SVGAGI. Trimming removed 8 bases from V and 9 bases from J, with 20 bases in between. The CDR3 has 13 residues. Here the CDR3 DNA reads TGTGCCAGCCGGACAGACCTCTGGGAGGGGCAGTACTTC. Residues: CASRTDLWEGQYF.

This chain links TRBV29-1 with TRBJ1-5; TRBD1 aligns across 7 bases. In germline, CDR1 is SQVTM, CDR2 ANQGSEA. The CDR3 runs 13 residues. V shed 4 bases and J 3 bases; nucleotides not matched to a gene: 3. The CDR3: CSVGGQYNQPQHF. DNA of the CDR3: TGCAGCGTTGGGGGACAGTACAATCAGCCCCAGCATTTT.

The chain links TRBV9 to TRBJ1-1; no firm D call. Germline CDR1 and CDR2: SGDLS and YYNGEE. The ends were cut back, 0 bases at V and 4 bases at J, with 13 bases in the middle. The length of the CDR3 is 15 residues. The CDR3 sequence: CASSVVRGFGTEAFF. As DNA, the CDR3 is TGTGCCAGCAGCGTAGTTAGAGGGTTCGGCACTGAAGCTTTCTTT. Based on the CDR3 plus reference TRBV9 and TRBJ1-1, the full variable domain is DSGVTQTPKHLITATGQRVTLRCSPRSGDLSVYWYQQSLDQGLQFLIQYYNGEERAKGNILERFSAQQFPDLHSELNLSSLELGDSALYFCASSVVRGFGTEAFFGQGTRLTVV.

The chain links TRBV5-4 to TRBJ1-2; TRBD1 agrees at 8 bases. Germline V gene sequence: CDR1 SGHNT, CDR2 YYREEE (reference sequence). V dropped 4 bases and J dropped 3; count of bases not matched to a gene: 11. There are 16 residues in the CDR3. CDR3 protein: CASSPRTGGEDYGYTF. DNA for the CDR3: TGTGCCAGCAGCCCCCGTACAGGGGGTGAGGACTATGGCTACACCTTC.